The clone carrying this T cell receptor beta chain appeared a few times. Method: immunoSEQ multiplex PCR; TCRdb's copy keeps in-frame clones and lacks some. The data show some 130,000 clones, approximately 82% seen once. This sample is drawn from a study of blood T cell repertoires in COVID-19. Turning to the study itself: T cells, B-cell-depleted T cells, or PBMCs provided the cDNA or gDNA that served as material.

V shed 4 bases and J shed 2 bases, with 14 bases lying between them. The CDR3 is 15 amino acids. The germline gives CDR1 SGHRS, CDR2 YFSETQ. The sequence was collected from a man between 40 and 49 years old with active or convalescent COVID-19. The chain couples TRBV5-1 to TRBJ2-3; D unresolved. The source material was peripheral blood. The CDR3 protein is CASSRTADYTDTQYF. CDR3 sequence (DNA): TGCGCCAGCAGCCGAACAGCCGATTACACAGATACGCAGTATTTT.